This entry lists 18 T cell receptor beta chains sequenced from one sample in a study of CD8 T cells in Susac syndrome. cDNA came from about 0.5 to 1 ug RNA primed by random hexamers. One entry per CDR3 protein results from TCRdb running MiXCR on the immunoSEQ multiplex PCR reads. This table has roughly 250,000 distinct CDR3 sequences, almost 97% appearing once. Sequenced material: CD4+ T cells from PBMCs. These receptors came from a human donor with Susac syndrome.

The chain links TRBV19 to TRBJ1-2, with D maybe TRBD1 (6 bases). V lost 3 bases and J lost 5, with 13 bases in between. Germline V gene sequence: CDR1 LNHDA, CDR2 SQIVND (reference sequence). The CDR3 is made up of 14 amino acids. CDR3 bases: TGTGCCAGTAGTATGAGGAGGGGGGGATATGGCTACACCTTC. As protein: CASSMRRGGYGYTF. The variable domain in full, completed from reference TRBV19 and TRBJ1-2, reads DGGITQSPKYLFRKEGQNVTLSCEQNLNHDAMYWYRQDPGQGLRLIYYSQIVNDFQKGDIAEGYSVSREKKESFPLTVTSAQKNPTAFYLCASSMRRGGYGYTFGSGTRLTVV.

The chain carries TRBV3-1 and TRBJ2-7, with 15 bases lining up with TRBD2. J lost 4 bases, V lost 4 bases, and 2 bases had no gene match. CDR3 length: 15 amino acids. Looked up from germline, CDR1 is LGHDT and CDR2 is YNNKEL (reference sequence). The CDR3 DNA reads as TGTGCCAGCAGCCGCGGACTAGCGGGAGGGTACGAGCAGTACTTC. It is translated as CASSRGLAGGYEQYF.

The chain employs TRBV20-1 and TRBJ1-2; TRBD1 matches at 8 bases. The CDR3 is made up of 11 amino acids. V lost 6 bases and J lost 7; bases outside the gene matches: 4. Germline-derived CDR1 and CDR2 are DFQATT and SNEGSKA (reference sequence). The CDR3 sequence: CSARQGFGYTF. The DNA for the CDR3 is TGCAGTGCGCGACAGGGGTTTGGCTACACCTTC.

The chain recombines TRBV2 with TRBJ2-3; 7 bases align to TRBD2. Germline-derived CDR1 and CDR2 are SNHLY and FYNNEI. The CDR3 has 14 residues. After removal of 9 bases from V and 3 bases from J, the junction contained 9 bases not matched to a gene. CDR3 in DNA: TGTGCCAGTACTGGCGGGAGTGGAACAGATACGCAGTATTTT. Its translation: CASTGGSGTDTQYF.

The CDR3 region has the DNA TGCGCCAGCTCCCTCTCGCTTGCCTCTGGGGCCAACGTCCTGACTTTC. Its translation: CASSLSLASGANVLTF. This rearrangement joins TRBV5-1 to TRBJ2-6, with D hard to call. This CDR3 has 16 amino acids. Per the germline V gene, CDR1 is SGHRS and CDR2 is YFSETQ. V was pared by 7 bases and J by 0 bases, with 14 bases between.

The DNA for the CDR3 is TGTGCCAGCAGTTACCCCCCGGGACAGCGGAATGAAAAACTGTTTTTT. Translating it yields CASSYPPGQRNEKLFF. This chain connects TRBV6-6 to TRBJ1-4; TRBD1 agrees at 7 bases. Germline assignment: CDR1 MNHNY and CDR2 SVGAGI (reference sequence). Losses at the gene ends were 2 bases for V and 5 bases for J; bases not matched to a gene: 8. The length of the CDR3 is 16 residues.

This sequence joins TRBV5-1 and TRBJ2-1, with D unclear. The CDR3 sequence is 15 residues long. The germline V gene has CDR1 SGHRS and CDR2 YFSETQ. Trimming left V 2 bases short and J 2 bases short, with 11 bases between. The CDR3 bases are TGCGCCAGCAGCTTAAATCAGGTGCCCTACAATGAGCAGTTCTTC. It specifies CASSLNQVPYNEQFF.

The chain links TRBV6-5 to TRBJ2-7; 7 bases are a match to TRBD1. This CDR3 region has 19 residues. The germline CDR1 and CDR2 sequences are MNHEY and SVGAGI. V shed 0 bases, J shed 3 bases, and the junction held 17 bases outside the gene matches. CDR3 sequence (DNA): TGTGCCAGCAGTTACTCGGTGTCAGCACAGGGGCGAGGTAACTACGAGCAGTACTTC. Its translation: CASSYSVSAQGRGNYEQYF.

This chain joins TRBV5-6 and TRBJ2-1; TRBD2 matches at 10 bases. The CDR3 extends over 14 amino acids. Germline V lookup: CDR1 SGHDT, CDR2 YYEEEE. V was clipped by 4 bases and J by 13 bases; unmatched bases: 11. The CDR3 loop is CASSPRLAGVLQFF. The CDR3 region has the DNA TGTGCCAGCAGCCCACGTCTAGCGGGAGTCCTTCAGTTCTTC.

This clonotype was counted once. The chain is built from TRBV29-1 and TRBJ2-2; D is unclear. There are 12 residues in the CDR3. Germline CDR1 is SQVTM and CDR2 is ANQGSEA. V was shortened by 4 bases and J by 6 bases, with 9 bases between the two germline ends. CDR3 in DNA: TGCAGCGTTGGAAATGGCGCCGGGGAGCTGTTTTTT. Translating gives CSVGNGAGELFF.

The chain recombines TRBV30 with TRBJ1-1, with D possibly TRBD1 on 6 matching bases. The CDR3 consists of 13 residues. Trimming shortened V by 8 bases and J by 1 base, and 14 bases separated the two germline ends. Germline CDR1 is GTSNPN and CDR2 is SVGIG (reference sequence). This CDR3 reads CAHKQGPNTEAFF. The CDR3 DNA is TGTGCCCACAAACAGGGCCCGAACACTGAAGCTTTCTTT.

Of note for this clonotype: One end of the junction does not line up with germline, which may come from a read error. This chain uses TRBV7-7 with TRBJ1-2; perhaps TRBD1 as D (6 bases). Germline V CDR1 and CDR2: SSHAT, FNYEAQ (reference sequence). The CDR3 spans 15 residues. CDR3 sequence reads: CASSPIPPGVYGYTF. The CDR3 DNA reads TGTGCTAGCAGCCCCATACCGCCAGGGGTCTATGGCTACACCTTC.

This clonotype was recorded only once. The rearrangement links TRBV20-1 to TRBJ2-1; D gene uncertain. CDR1 is DFQATT, CDR2 SNEGSKA, per germline (reference sequence). Deletions cut 0 bases from V and 6 bases from J, with 15 bases between. This CDR3 spans 15 amino acids. DNA for the CDR3: TGCAGTGCTAGAGATCCCTTATTGGTCCCCAATGAGCAGTTCTTC. It encodes CSARDPLLVPNEQFF.

The J gene is TRBJ2-5, the V gene TRBV5-4, with a possible D match to TRBD2 (6 bases). The germline gives CDR1 SGHNT, CDR2 YYREEE (reference sequence). V was clipped by 2 bases and J by 1 base, with 6 bases between them. This CDR3 spans 13 amino acids. The DNA for the CDR3 is TGTGCCAGCAGCTTCGGGGGCCAAGAGACCCAGTACTTC. Its translation: CASSFGGQETQYF.

The J gene is TRBJ2-3, the V gene TRBV30, with D uncertain. V was clipped by 4 bases and J by 1 base, with 6 bases between them. CDR3 length: 12 residues. Germline lookup yields CDR1 GTSNPN and CDR2 SVGIG (reference sequence). This chain's CDR3 is CAWNRGTDTQYF. The CDR3 coding sequence is TGTGCCTGGAATCGGGGCACAGATACGCAGTATTTT.

This sequence joins TRBV28 and TRBJ1-2; D possibly corresponds to TRBD1 (5 bases). The ends were cut back, 5 bases at V and 8 bases at J, with 21 bases in the middle. The CDR3 extends over 15 amino acids. Germline V CDR1 and CDR2: MDHEN, SYDVKM. CDR3 nucleotide sequence: TGTGCCAGCAGTATATACCCGGCCAGGGCTTCGGGCTACACCTTC. Translating it yields CASSIYPARASGYTF.

The chain links TRBV12-3 or TRBV12-4 to TRBJ2-1, with 8 positions matching TRBD2. The ends lost 6 bases at V and 11 bases at J; junction bases unmatched: 9. The CDR3 totals 13 residues. The CDR3 nucleotides read TGTGCCAGCAGAGCGGGAGAAGCGGTGAAGCAGTTCTTC. This gives the protein CASRAGEAVKQFF.

J is TRBJ1-3 and V is TRBV29-1; the match to TRBD1 covers 7 bases. Germline V gene data show CDR1 as SQVTM and CDR2 as ANQGSEA. V shed 7 bases and J 4 bases; nucleotides not matched to a gene: 4. The CDR3 consists of 12 residues. CDR3 sequence: CSGGTVGNTIYF. CDR3 nucleotide sequence: TGCAGCGGGGGGACAGTCGGAAACACCATATATTTT.